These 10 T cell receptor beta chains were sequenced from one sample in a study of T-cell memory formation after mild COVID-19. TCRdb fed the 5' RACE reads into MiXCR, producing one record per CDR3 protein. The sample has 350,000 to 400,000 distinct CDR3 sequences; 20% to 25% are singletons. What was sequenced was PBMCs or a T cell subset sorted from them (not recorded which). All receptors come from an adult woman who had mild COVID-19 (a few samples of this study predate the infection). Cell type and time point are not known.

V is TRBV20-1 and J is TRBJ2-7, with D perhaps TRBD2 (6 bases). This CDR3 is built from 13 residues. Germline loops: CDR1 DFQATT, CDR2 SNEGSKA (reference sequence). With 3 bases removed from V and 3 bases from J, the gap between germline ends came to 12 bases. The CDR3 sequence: CSARLGGGYEQYF. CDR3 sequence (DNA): TGCAGTGCTAGGTTGGGGGGAGGCTACGAGCAGTACTTC.

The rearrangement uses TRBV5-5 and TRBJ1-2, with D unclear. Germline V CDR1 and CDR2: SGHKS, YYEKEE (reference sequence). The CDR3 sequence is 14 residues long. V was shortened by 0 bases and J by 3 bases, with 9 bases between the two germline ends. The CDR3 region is CASSLARQDYGYTF. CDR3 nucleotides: TGTGCCAGCAGCTTGGCCCGGCAGGACTATGGCTACACCTTC.

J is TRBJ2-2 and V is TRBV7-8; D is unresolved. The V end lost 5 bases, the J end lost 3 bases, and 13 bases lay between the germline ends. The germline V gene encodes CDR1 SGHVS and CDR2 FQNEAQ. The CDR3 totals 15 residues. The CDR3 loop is CASSPLTFDTGELFF. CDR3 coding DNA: TGTGCCAGCAGCCCCTTGACTTTTGACACCGGGGAGCTGTTTTTT.

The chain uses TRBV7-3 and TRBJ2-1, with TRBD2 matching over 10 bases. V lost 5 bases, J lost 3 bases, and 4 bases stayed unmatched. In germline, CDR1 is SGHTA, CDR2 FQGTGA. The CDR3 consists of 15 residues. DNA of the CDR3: TGTGCCAGCAGCCCCCAGCGGGGGGGCTACAATGAGCAGTTCTTC. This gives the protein CASSPQRGGYNEQFF.

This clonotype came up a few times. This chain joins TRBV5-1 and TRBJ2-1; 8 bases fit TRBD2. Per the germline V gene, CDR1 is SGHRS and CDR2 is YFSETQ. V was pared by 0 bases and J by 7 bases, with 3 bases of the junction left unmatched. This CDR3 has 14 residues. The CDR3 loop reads CASSLASGGNEQFF. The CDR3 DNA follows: TGCGCCAGCAGCTTGGCCAGCGGGGGTAATGAGCAGTTCTTC.

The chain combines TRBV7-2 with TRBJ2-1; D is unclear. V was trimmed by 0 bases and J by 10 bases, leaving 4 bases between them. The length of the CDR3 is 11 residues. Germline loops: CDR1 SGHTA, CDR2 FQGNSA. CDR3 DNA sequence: TGTGCCAGCAGCTTAGCCCAAGAGCAGTTCTTC. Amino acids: CASSLAQEQFF.

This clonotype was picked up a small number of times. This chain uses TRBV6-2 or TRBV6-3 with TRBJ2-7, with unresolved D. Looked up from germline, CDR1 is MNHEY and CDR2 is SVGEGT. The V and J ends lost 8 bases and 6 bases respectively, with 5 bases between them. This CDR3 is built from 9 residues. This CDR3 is CASSSEQYF. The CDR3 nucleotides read TGTGCCAGCTCTAGCGAGCAGTACTTC.

CDR3: CASSTAIRVQPQHF. The CDR3 nucleotides read TGTGCCAGTAGTACAGCAATACGGGTTCAGCCCCAGCATTTT. The chain uses TRBV19 and TRBJ1-5, with unresolved D. V was pared by 4 bases and J by 6 bases, with 13 bases between. CDR1 LNHDA and CDR2 SQIVND come from the germline V gene (reference sequence). The CDR3 is 14 residues long.

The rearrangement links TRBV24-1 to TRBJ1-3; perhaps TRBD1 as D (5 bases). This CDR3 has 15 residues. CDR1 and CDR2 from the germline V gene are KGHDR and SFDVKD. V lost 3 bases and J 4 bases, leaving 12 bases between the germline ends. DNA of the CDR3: TGTGCCACCAGTGATCCGAGGGGCGCAGGAAACACCATATATTTT. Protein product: CATSDPRGAGNTIYF.

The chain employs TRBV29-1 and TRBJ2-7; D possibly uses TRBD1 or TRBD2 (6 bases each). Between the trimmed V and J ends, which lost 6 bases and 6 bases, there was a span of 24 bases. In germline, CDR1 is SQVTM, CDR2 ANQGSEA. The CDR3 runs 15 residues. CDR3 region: CSVVGGETGPVEQYF. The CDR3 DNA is TGCAGCGTAGTGGGGGGAGAGACAGGACCAGTCGAGCAGTACTTC.